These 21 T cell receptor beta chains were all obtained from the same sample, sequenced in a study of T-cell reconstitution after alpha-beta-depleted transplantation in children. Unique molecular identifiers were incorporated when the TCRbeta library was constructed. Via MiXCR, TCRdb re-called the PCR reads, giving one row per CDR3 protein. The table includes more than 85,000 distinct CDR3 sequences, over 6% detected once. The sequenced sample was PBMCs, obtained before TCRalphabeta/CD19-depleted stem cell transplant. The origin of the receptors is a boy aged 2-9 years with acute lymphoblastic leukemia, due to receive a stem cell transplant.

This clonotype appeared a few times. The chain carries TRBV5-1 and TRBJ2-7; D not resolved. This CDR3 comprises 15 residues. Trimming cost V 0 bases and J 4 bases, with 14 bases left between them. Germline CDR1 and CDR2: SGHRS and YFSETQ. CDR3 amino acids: CASSLGVPPGYEQYF. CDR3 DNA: TGCGCCAGCAGCTTGGGAGTCCCCCCTGGGTACGAGCAGTACTTC.

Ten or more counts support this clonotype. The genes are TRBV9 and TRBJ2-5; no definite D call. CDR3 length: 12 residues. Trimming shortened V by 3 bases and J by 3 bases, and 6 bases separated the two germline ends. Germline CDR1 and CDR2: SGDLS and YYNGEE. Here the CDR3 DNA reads TGTGCCAGCAGCGATATCGAAGAGACCCAGTACTTC. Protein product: CASSDIEETQYF.

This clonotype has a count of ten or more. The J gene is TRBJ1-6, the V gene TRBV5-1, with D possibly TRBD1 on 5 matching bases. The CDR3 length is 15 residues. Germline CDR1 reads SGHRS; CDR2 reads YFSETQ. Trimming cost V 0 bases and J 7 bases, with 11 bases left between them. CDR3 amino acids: CASSLEWGDNSPLHF. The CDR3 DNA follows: TGCGCCAGCAGCTTGGAATGGGGGGACAATTCACCCCTCCACTTT. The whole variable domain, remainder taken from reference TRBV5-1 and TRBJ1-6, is KAGVTQTPRYLIKTRGQQVTLSCSPISGHRSVSWYQQTPGQGLQFLFEYFSETQRNKGNFPGRFSGRQFSNSRSEMNVSTLELGDSALYLCASSLEWGDNSPLHFGNGTRLTVT.

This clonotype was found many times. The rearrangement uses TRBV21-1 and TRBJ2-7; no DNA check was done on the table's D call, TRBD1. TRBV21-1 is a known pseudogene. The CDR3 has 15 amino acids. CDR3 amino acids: CASSPRDGYYYEQYF. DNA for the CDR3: TGTGCCAGCAGCCCCCGGGACGGATACTACTACGAGCAGTACTTC.

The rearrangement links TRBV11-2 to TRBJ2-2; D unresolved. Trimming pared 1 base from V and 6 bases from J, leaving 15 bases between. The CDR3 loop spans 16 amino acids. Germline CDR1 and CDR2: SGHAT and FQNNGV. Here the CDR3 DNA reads TGTGCCAGCAGCTTAGTTAAAGGGCTCGACCCCGGGGAGCTGTTTTTT. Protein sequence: CASSLVKGLDPGELFF.

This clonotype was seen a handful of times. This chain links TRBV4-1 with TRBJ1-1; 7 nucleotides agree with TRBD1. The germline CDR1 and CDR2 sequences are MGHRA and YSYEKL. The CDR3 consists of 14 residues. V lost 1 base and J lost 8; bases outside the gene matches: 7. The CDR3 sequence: CASSQATGASEAFF. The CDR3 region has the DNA TGCGCCAGCAGCCAAGCTACAGGGGCCTCAGAAGCTTTCTTT.

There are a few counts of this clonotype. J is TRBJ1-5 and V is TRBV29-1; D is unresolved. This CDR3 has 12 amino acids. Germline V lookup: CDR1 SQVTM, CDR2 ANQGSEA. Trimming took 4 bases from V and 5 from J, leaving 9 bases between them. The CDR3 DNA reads TGCAGCGTTGGGGAGAGTTATCAGCCCCAGCATTTT. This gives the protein CSVGESYQPQHF.

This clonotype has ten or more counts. The CDR3 coding sequence is TGTGCCAGCAGCCTCACCGGGACCGGGGTTTGGGCTGGGGCCAACGTCCTGACTTTC. Protein sequence: CASSLTGTGVWAGANVLTF. This chain joins TRBV14 and TRBJ2-6; TRBD1 or TRBD2 may be the D gene (5 bases each). V was cut by 4 bases and J by 2 bases, with 21 bases left in between. Germline V gene sequence: CDR1 SGHDN, CDR2 FVKESK. The CDR3 is made up of 19 amino acids.

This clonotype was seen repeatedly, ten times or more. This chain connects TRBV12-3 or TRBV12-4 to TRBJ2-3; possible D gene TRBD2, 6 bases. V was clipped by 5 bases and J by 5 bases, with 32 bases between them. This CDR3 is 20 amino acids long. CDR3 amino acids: CASSPGGPEIRGTRRDTQYF. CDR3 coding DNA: TGTGCCAGCAGTCCCGGAGGGCCGGAGATACGCGGAACGAGGCGAGATACGCAGTATTTT.

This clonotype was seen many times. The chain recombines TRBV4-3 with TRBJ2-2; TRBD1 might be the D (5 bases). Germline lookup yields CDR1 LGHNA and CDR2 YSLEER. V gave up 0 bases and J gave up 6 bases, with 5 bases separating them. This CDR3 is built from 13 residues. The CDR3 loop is CASSQEGPGELFF. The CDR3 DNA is TGCGCCAGCAGCCAAGAGGGGCCCGGGGAGCTGTTTTTT.

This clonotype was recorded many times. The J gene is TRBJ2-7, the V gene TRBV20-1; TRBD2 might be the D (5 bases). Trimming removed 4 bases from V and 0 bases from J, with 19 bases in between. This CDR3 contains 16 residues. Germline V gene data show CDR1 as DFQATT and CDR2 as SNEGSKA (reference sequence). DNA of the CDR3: TGCAGTGCTAAAAGCCCTCTCAGCGGTTTCTCCTACGAGCAGTACTTC. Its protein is CSAKSPLSGFSYEQYF.

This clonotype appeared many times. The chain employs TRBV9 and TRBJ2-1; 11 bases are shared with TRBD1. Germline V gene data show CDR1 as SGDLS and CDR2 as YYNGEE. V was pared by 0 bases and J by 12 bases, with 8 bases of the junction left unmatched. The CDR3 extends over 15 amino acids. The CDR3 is CASSVVGQGVAAQFF. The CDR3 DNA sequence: TGTGCCAGCAGCGTAGTGGGACAGGGGGTTGCGGCGCAGTTCTTC.

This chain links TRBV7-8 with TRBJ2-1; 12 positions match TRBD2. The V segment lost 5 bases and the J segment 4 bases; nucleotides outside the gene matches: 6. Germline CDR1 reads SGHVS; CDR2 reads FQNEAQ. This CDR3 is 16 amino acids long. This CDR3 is CASSNILAGGYNEQFF. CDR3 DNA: TGTGCCAGCAGCAACATACTAGCGGGGGGATACAATGAGCAGTTCTTC.

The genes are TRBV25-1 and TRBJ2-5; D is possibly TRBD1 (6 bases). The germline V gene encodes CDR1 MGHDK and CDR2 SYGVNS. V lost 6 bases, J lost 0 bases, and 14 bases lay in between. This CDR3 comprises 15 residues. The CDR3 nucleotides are TGTGCCAGCAGATACAGGGTCGGGTACCAAGAGACCCAGTACTTC. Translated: CASRYRVGYQETQYF.

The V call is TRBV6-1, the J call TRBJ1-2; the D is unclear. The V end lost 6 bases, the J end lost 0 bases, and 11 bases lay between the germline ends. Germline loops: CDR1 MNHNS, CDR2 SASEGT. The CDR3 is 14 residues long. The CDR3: CASSLGAANYGYTF. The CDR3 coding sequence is TGTGCCAGCAGCCTAGGAGCAGCTAACTATGGCTACACCTTC.

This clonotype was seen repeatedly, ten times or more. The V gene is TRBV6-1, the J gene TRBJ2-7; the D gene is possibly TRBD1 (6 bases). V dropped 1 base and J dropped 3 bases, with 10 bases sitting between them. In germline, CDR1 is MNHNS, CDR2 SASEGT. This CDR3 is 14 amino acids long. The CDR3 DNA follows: TGTGCCAGCAGTGAAGGGACAGAGGTCTACGAGCAGTACTTC. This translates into CASSEGTEVYEQYF.

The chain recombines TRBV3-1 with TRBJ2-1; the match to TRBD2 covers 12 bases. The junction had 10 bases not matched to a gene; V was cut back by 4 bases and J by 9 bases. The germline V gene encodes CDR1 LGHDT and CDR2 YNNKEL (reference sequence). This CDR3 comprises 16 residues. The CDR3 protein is CASSPGLAGGRGEQFF. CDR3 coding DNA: TGTGCCAGCAGCCCGGGGCTAGCGGGGGGGCGTGGTGAGCAGTTCTTC.

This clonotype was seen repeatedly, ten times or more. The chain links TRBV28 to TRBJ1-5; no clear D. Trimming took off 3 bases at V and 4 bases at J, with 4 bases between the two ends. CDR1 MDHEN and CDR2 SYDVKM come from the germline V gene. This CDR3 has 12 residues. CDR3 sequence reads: CASSFSNQPQHF. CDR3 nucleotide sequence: TGTGCCAGCAGTTTTAGTAATCAGCCCCAGCATTTT.

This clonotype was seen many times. In DNA form, the CDR3 reads TGTGCCAGCAGTTTGGGGGTTGAGCAGTTCTTC. Its translation: CASSLGVEQFF. The chain combines TRBV12-3 or TRBV12-4 with TRBJ2-1; either TRBD1 or TRBD2 may fit D (5 bases each). The CDR3 has 11 amino acids. The V end was cut by 3 bases, the J end by 9 bases, with 6 bases between.

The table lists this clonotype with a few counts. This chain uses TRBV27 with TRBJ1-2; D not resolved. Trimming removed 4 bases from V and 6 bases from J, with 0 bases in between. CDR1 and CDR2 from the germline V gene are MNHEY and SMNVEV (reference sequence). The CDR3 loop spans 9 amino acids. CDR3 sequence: CASSYGYTF. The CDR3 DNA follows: TGTGCCAGCAGTTATGGCTACACCTTC.

CDR3 residues: CASSFPTGGRYEQYF. CDR3 DNA sequence: TGTGCCAGCAGCTTTCCGACAGGGGGCCGGTACGAGCAGTACTTC. The chain uses TRBV13 and TRBJ2-7, with TRBD1 identical over 10 bases. The CDR3 is made up of 15 amino acids. The V and J ends lost 3 bases and 4 bases, in that order; junction bases with no gene match: 6. The germline CDR1 and CDR2 sequences are PRHDT and FYEKMQ (reference sequence).